The text below deals with one T cell receptor beta chain. Antigen unknown. The record originates from a study of T cells in Graves' hyperthyroidism and ophthalmopathy. Study at large: Peripheral blood draws took place at initial diagnosis, ahead of any treatment.

Trimming took off 3 bases at V and 1 base at J, with 11 bases between the two ends. Germline CDR1 and CDR2: SEHNR and FQNEAQ (reference sequence). This CDR3 is 15 amino acids long. From RNA transcripts, TCR beta CDR3 regions were amplified. TCR CDR3 regions were first amplified by RT-PCR with HTBI primers. From the multiplex PCR reads, TCRdb called clonotypes with MiXCR, one entry per CDR3 protein. The table records under 600,000 distinct CDR3 sequences, roughly 16% of them present only once. Study-wide results and caveats: Blood samples included most of the expanded thyroid clonotypes exceeding 0.001.

This chain uses TRBV7-9 with TRBJ2-3; maybe TRBD2 (5 bases). Sequencing input: blood. This clonotype was obtained from a woman aged 40 to 55 with Graves' ophthalmopathy. CDR3 nucleotides: TGTGCCAGCAGCTTCTTAGCGCATCGCACAGATACGCAGTATTTT. As protein: CASSFLAHRTDTQYF.